One and the same sample provided the 14 T cell receptor beta chains below, sequenced in a study of T cells after yellow fever vaccination. TCRdb itself ran the 5' RACE reads through MiXCR, one entry per CDR3 protein. Among 250,000 to 400,000 distinct CDR3 sequences listed, over 3.5% were seen once. Sample: PBMCs, taken 5 days after the yellow fever booster vaccination. These TCRs come from a man younger than 35 who received the YFV17D yellow fever vaccine.

J is TRBJ1-5 and V is TRBV9; D is uncertain. With 4 bases removed from V and 3 bases from J, the gap between germline ends came to 14 bases. The V gene's germline CDR1 is SGDLS and CDR2 YYNGEE. CDR3 size: 15 residues. The CDR3 spells CASSLSWRHNQPQHF. CDR3 sequence (DNA): TGTGCCAGCAGCCTCTCTTGGAGGCACAATCAGCCCCAGCATTTT. Together with reference TRBV9 and TRBJ1-5, the CDR3 gives the full variable domain: DSGVTQTPKHLITATGQRVTLRCSPRSGDLSVYWYQQSLDQGLQFLIQYYNGEERAKGNILERFSAQQFPDLHSELNLSSLELGDSALYFCASSLSWRHNQPQHFGDGTRLSIL.

This chain joins TRBV4-3 and TRBJ2-7, with TRBD1 matching over 10 bases. This CDR3 has 16 residues. Germline V gene sequence: CDR1 LGHNA, CDR2 YSLEER. Trimming removed 1 base from V and 4 bases from J; junction bases left unmatched: 7. The CDR3 spells CASSQGVPGQGYEQYF. DNA of the CDR3: TGCGCCAGCAGCCAAGGGGTCCCGGGACAGGGGTACGAGCAGTACTTC.

The genes are TRBV30 and TRBJ2-7; D may be TRBD2 (5 bases). The germline V gene has CDR1 GTSNPN and CDR2 SVGIG (reference sequence). The ends were cut back, 1 base at V and 4 bases at J, with 8 bases in the middle. This CDR3 has 12 amino acids. Here the CDR3 reads CAWSGTPYEQYF. The DNA of the CDR3 is TGTGCCTGGAGTGGGACTCCTTACGAGCAGTACTTC.

In its sample, this clonotype was seen a few times. V usage is TRBV29-1 and J usage is TRBJ2-2, with D unclear. The CDR3 is 13 amino acids. CDR1 is SQVTM, CDR2 ANQGSEA, per germline. The V and J ends lost 0 bases and 5 bases respectively, with 7 bases between them. CDR3 protein: CSVEDSQTGELFF. CDR3 nucleotides: TGCAGCGTTGAAGACTCCCAGACCGGGGAGCTGTTTTTT.

This clonotype was counted at least ten times. V gene TRBV7-2 combines with J gene TRBJ2-2; 9 bases line up with TRBD2. The germline V gene encodes CDR1 SGHTA and CDR2 FQGNSA. Germline trimming cut 6 bases from V and 4 bases from J; bases unmatched to any gene: 3. This CDR3 has 14 amino acids. The CDR3 DNA sequence: TGTGCCAGCAGGCGGGGGGGGAGCACCGGGGAGCTGTTTTTT. It is translated as CASRRGGSTGELFF.

The chain employs TRBV6-5 and TRBJ2-5; 14 bases are shared with TRBD2. The CDR3 loop spans 20 amino acids. Losses at the gene ends were 1 base for V and 0 bases for J; bases not matched to a gene: 10. Germline CDR1 MNHEY, CDR2 SVGAGI. CDR3 protein: CASSYWSGLAGGKYQETQYF. The CDR3, as DNA: TGTGCCAGCAGTTACTGGTCAGGACTAGCGGGGGGCAAGTACCAAGAGACCCAGTACTTC.

The chain links TRBV5-1 to TRBJ2-3; perhaps D is TRBD1 or TRBD2 (5 bases each). CDR3 length: 14 amino acids. CDR1 and CDR2 (germline): SGHRS, YFSETQ. V lost 5 bases and J 4 bases, leaving 14 bases between the germline ends. The DNA for the CDR3 is TGCGCCAGCAGTTTCTGGGGGTCAGCAGATACGCAGTATTTT. Encoded protein: CASSFWGSADTQYF.

The sample holds a few counts of this clonotype. This chain uses TRBV7-2 with TRBJ2-4, with 8 bases matching TRBD1. The CDR3 length is 14 residues. The germline gives CDR1 SGHTA, CDR2 FQGNSA. The V gene end was trimmed by 4 bases and the J gene end by 5 bases; junction bases not matched to a gene: 4. As DNA, the CDR3 is TGTGCCAGCAGCTCGGGACAGGCTCAAAACATTCAGTACTTC. It codes for CASSSGQAQNIQYF.

The chain combines TRBV18 with TRBJ1-1; 10 positions match TRBD1. The trim removed 0 bases at V and 5 bases at J, leaving 9 bases unmatched. The CDR3 has 17 amino acids. CDR1 is KGHSH and CDR2 is LQKENI in the germline V gene. CDR3 amino acids: CASSPPDRGNAITEAFF. DNA for the CDR3: TGTGCCAGCTCACCACCGGACAGGGGGAATGCTATTACTGAAGCTTTCTTT.

V is TRBV6-5 and J is TRBJ1-1; D is unclear. Germline CDR1 and CDR2: MNHEY and SVGAGI. The CDR3 has 12 residues. With 6 bases removed from V and 8 bases from J, the gap between germline ends came to 13 bases. The CDR3 spells CASSTGTAEAFF. CDR3 nucleotide sequence: TGTGCCAGCAGCACTGGCACAGCAGAAGCTTTCTTT.

This clonotype was picked up many times. The gene calls are TRBV5-5 and TRBJ2-6, with 8 bases identical to TRBD1. The CDR3 is 20 amino acids. Germline values: CDR1 SGHKS, CDR2 YYEKEE (reference sequence). The J segment lost 1 base and the V segment lost 4 bases, leaving 16 bases of the junction unmatched. This chain's CDR3 is CASSVVPGQASRSGANVLTF. Written as DNA, the CDR3 is TGTGCCAGCAGCGTCGTCCCGGGACAGGCTTCAAGGTCTGGGGCCAACGTCCTGACTTTC.

In its sample, this clonotype was seen a few times. The chain has TRBV5-6 and TRBJ2-7; TRBD1 might be the D (7 bases). The V gene lost 4 bases and the J gene lost 3 bases, with 20 bases spanning the gap. The CDR3 has 16 residues. Germline values: CDR1 SGHDT, CDR2 YYEEEE. CDR3 DNA: TGTGCCAGCAGCCCGAGAGGGTTTCAGGGGGGCTACGAGCAGTACTTC. Translated, it gives CASSPRGFQGGYEQYF.

The table lists this clonotype with many counts. This chain links TRBV7-2 with TRBJ1-2; D not certain. Trimming removed 1 base from V and 0 bases from J, with 15 bases in between. The CDR3 has 17 residues. Germline assignment: CDR1 SGHTA and CDR2 FQGNSA. The CDR3 DNA follows: TGTGCCAGCAGCTTAGTGTTTTGGGGATCGGCTAACTATGGCTACACCTTC. It yields the protein CASSLVFWGSANYGYTF. The entire variable domain, with the rest obtained from reference TRBV7-2 and TRBJ1-2, is as follows: GAGVSQSPSNKVTEKGKDVELRCDPISGHTALYWYRQSLGQGLEFLIYFQGNSAPDKSGLPSDRFSAERTGGSVSTLTIQRTQQEDSAVYLCASSLVFWGSANYGYTFGSGTRLTVV.

The chain combines TRBV5-1 with TRBJ2-7; the D gene is possibly TRBD1 (6 bases). The CDR3 has 15 residues. Trimming removed 0 bases at V and 0 bases at J, with 10 bases between. Germline lookup yields CDR1 SGHRS and CDR2 YFSETQ. Here the CDR3 DNA reads TGCGCCAGCAGCTTGGCCCCGGACAGCTCCTACGAGCAGTACTTC. Residues: CASSLAPDSSYEQYF.